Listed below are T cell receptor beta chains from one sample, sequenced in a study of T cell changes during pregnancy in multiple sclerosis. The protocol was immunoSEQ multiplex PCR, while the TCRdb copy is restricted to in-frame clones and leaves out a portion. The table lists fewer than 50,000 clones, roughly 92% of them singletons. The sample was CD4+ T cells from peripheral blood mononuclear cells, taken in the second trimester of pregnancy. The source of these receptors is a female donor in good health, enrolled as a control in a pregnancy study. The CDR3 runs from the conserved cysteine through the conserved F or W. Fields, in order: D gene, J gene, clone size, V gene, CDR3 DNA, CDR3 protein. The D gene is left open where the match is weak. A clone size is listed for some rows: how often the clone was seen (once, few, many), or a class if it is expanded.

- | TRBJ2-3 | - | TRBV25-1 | TGTGCCAGCAGTGATTCAGGCACAGATACGCAGTATTTT | CASSDSGTDTQYF
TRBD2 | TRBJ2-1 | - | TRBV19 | TGTGCCAGTAGTCCCTCGTCCGGGACTAGCGGGGTTTTGTTTTACAATGAGCAGTTCTTC | CASSPSSGTSGVLFYNEQFF
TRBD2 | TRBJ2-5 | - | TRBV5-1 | TGCGCCAGCAGCTTTGTCTCTAGCGGGGGGGAGACCCAGTACTTC | CASSFVSSGGETQYF
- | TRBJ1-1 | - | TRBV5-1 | TGCGCCAGCAGCTTGGTACAGCAGGACACTGAAGCTTTCTTT | CASSLVQQDTEAFF
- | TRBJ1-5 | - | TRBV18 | TGTGCCAGCTCACCTCGCGGGGGGCGGGATCAGCCCCAGCATTTT | CASSPRGGRDQPQHF
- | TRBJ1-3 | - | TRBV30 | TGTGCCTGGAGTTCCCTAGGGACTTCTGGAAACACCATATATTTT | CAWSSLGTSGNTIYF
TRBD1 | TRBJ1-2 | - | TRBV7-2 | TGTGCCAGCAGCTTAGACAGGGGCAACTATGGCTACACCTTC | CASSLDRGNYGYTF
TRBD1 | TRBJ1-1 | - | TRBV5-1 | TGCGCCAGCAGCCCAACACAGGGGGGGGGAGCTGAAGCTTTCTTT | CASSPTQGGGAEAFF
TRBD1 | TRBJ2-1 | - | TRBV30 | TGTGCCTGGAGTCAGGGACAGGGCGGTAATGAGCAGTTCTTC | CAWSQGQGGNEQFF
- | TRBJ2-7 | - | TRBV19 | TGTGCCAGTAGTACCGGGGGCGGGGGACATACTTACGAGCAGTACTTC | CASSTGGGGHTYEQYF
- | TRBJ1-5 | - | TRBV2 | TGTGCCAGCAGGCTAGACGGGAGCAATCAGCCCCAGCATTTT | CASRLDGSNQPQHF
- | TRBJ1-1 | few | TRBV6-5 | TGTGCCAGCAGTTACCGGAAGGCGGGGAACACTGAAGCTTTCTTT | CASSYRKAGNTEAFF
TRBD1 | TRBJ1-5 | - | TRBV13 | TGTGCCAGCAGCTTACTCGCAGGGGGCGGCAATCAGCCCCAGCATTTT | CASSLLAGGGNQPQHF
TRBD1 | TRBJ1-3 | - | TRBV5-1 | TGCGCCAGCAGCTTCCGGACAGGGGAAGGAAACACCATATATTTT | CASSFRTGEGNTIYF
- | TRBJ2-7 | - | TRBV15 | TGTGCCACCAGCAGAGATCCGGGCGGGGCGGACGAGCAGTACTTC | CATSRDPGGADEQYF
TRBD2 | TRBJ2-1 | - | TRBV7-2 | TGTGCCAGCAGCTGGGGGGGGTCGAGGAATGAGCAGTTCTTC | CASSWGGSRNEQFF
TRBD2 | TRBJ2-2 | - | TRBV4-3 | TGCGCCAGCAGCCTAGGGACTAGCGGAAACACCGGGGAGCTGTTTTTT | CASSLGTSGNTGELFF
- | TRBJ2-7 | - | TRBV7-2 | TGTGCCAGCAGCTCTTACCAGGGGGGCGAGCAGTACTTC | CASSSYQGGEQYF
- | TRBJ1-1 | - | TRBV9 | TGTGCCAGCAGCGTAGGTAATGGGGGAGGCTATGACACTGAAGCTTTCTTT | CASSVGNGGGYDTEAFF
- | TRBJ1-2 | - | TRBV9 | TGTGCCAGCAGCGTAGATCCCCAGGACAGCTATGGCTACACCTTC | CASSVDPQDSYGYTF
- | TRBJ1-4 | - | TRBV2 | TGTGCCAGCACTTGGAGTATGGGTAATGAAAAACTGTTTTTT | CASTWSMGNEKLFF
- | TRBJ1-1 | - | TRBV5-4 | TGTGCCAGCCTTTTGGGGGGGCGGGGCACTGAAGCTTTCTTT | CASLLGGRGTEAFF
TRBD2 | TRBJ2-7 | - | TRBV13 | TGTGCCAGGGGGACTAGCGACTACGAGCAGTACTTC | CARGTSDYEQYF
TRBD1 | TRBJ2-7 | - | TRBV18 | TGTGCCAGCTCACCGGGGACAGTCTCCTACGAGCAGTACTTC | CASSPGTVSYEQYF
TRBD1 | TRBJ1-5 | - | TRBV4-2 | TGTGCCAGCAGCCAAGCAGGGGGGAGCAATCAGCCCCAGCATTTT | CASSQAGGSNQPQHF
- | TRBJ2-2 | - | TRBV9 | TGTGCCAGCAGCGCTAATTGGGGGAACGGGGGAACCGGGGAGCTGTTTTTT | CASSANWGNGGTGELFF